A selection of T cell receptor beta chains follows, all from one sample in a study of monozygotic twins with inflammatory bowel disease. TCRdb re-called the 5' RACE reads; one entry per CDR3 protein, DNA not given. The sample includes approximately 400,000 distinct CDR3 sequences. Sequencing used blood. All receptors come from a human donor with ulcerative colitis or Crohn's disease, or a healthy co-twin of an affected twin (not recorded which). Both conserved end residues are part of each CDR3. The order of the fields is V gene, J gene, CDR3 length, CDR3 protein.

TRBV6-1	TRBJ2-7	13	CASGGRLWGEQYF
TRBV4-1	TRBJ2-1	16	CASSSTSGKSYNEQFF
TRBV7-2	TRBJ1-2	15	CASSPRTGEGYGYTF
TRBV7-6	TRBJ2-3	15	CASSFSGASTDTQYF
TRBV19	TRBJ2-3	12	CASRRDTDTQYF
TRBV5-1	TRBJ2-5	15	CASSLAPDRVETQYF
TRBV11-2	TRBJ2-7	13	CASSLGTSDEQYF
TRBV7-8	TRBJ1-6	16	CASSLPPGQMNSPLHF
TRBV11-2	TRBJ2-7	15	CASSQLPGQLYEQYF
TRBV20-1	TRBJ1-2	13	CSAREGSLYGYTF
TRBV6-1	TRBJ2-1	16	CASSETVSPYYNEQFF
TRBV6-5	TRBJ2-7	15	CASSYSTDPSYEQYF
TRBV7-9	TRBJ1-1	14	CASRTQGLNTEAFF
TRBV12-3/TRBV12-4	TRBJ1-2	14	CASIIDGGNYGYTF